The source of this T cell receptor (beta chain) is a study of T cell responses to AZD1222 COVID-19 vaccine. This CDR3 is built from 15 residues. Looked up from germline, CDR1 is SGHRS and CDR2 is YFSETQ. The J segment lost 0 bases and the V segment lost 3 bases, leaving 5 bases of the junction unmatched. Profiled with immunoSEQ multiplex PCR; TCRdb holds only in-frame clones, not every one. The data show around 140,000 clones, about 89% seen once. The chain employs TRBV5-1 and TRBJ1-1; 7 nucleotides agree with TRBD1. The clonotype originates from an adult in good health. This sample comprised peripheral blood, obtained on day 0 of AZD1222 vaccination. This CDR3 reads CASSSGTAMNTEAFF. The CDR3 coding sequence is TGCGCCAGCAGCTCGGGGACAGCGATGAACACTGAAGCTTTCTTT.